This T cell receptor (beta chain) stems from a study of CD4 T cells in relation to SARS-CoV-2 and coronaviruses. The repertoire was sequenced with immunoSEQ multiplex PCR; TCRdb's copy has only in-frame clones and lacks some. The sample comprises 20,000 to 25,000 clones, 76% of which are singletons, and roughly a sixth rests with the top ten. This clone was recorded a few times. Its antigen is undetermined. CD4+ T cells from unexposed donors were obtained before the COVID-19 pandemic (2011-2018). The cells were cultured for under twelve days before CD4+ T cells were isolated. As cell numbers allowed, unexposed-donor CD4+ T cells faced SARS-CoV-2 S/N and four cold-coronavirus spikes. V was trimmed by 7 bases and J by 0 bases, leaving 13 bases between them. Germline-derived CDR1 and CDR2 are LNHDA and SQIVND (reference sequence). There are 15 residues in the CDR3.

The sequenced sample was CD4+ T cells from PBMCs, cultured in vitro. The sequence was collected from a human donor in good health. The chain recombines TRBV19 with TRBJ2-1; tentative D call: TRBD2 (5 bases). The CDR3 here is CASKESGSSYNEQFF. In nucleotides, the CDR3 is TGTGCCAGTAAGGAAAGCGGCAGCTCCTACAATGAGCAGTTCTTC.